The rows below give T cell receptor beta chains drawn from one sample of a study of blood T cell repertoires in COVID-19. TCRdb's copy holds only in-frame clones and misses some; the assay was immunoSEQ multiplex PCR. The sample holds hundreds of thousands of clones, roughly nine tenths seen once. The specimen was peripheral blood. Receptor source: a middle-aged man with acute or convalescent COVID-19. Each CDR3 is given with its conserved first and last residue. Fields, in order: J gene, V gene, clone size, D gene, CDR3 protein, CDR3 DNA. A D gene is named only where the DNA matches it firmly. The listing skips clone size in some rows; elsewhere it reads once, few, many or a size class.

TRBJ2-4,TRBV5-4,-,TRBD2,CASSLRGLGVKNIQYF,TGTGCCAGCAGCTTAAGGGGACTAGGGGTCAAAAACATTCAGTACTTC
TRBJ2-7,TRBV18,-,-,CASSRAGGIYEQYF,TGTGCCAGCTCCCGCGCAGGGGGGATCTACGAGCAGTACTTC
TRBJ2-6,TRBV5-1,-,-,CASSLSWRGSTGANVLTF,TGCGCCAGCAGCTTGAGTTGGCGGGGAAGCACTGGGGCCAACGTCCTGACTTTC
TRBJ2-2,TRBV11-3,-,TRBD1,CASSSRTGAGELFF,TGTGCCAGCAGCTCTAGGACAGGGGCCGGGGAGCTGTTTTTT
TRBJ2-3,TRBV5-1,-,TRBD1,CASSLGQGPDTQYF,TGCGCCAGCAGCTTAGGACAGGGTCCAGATACGCAGTATTTT
TRBJ1-3,TRBV30,-,-,CAWSVQGNTIYF,TGTGCCTGGAGTGTACAAGGAAACACCATATATTTT
TRBJ1-3,TRBV19,-,-,CASIDGTNSGNTIYF,TGTGCCAGTATCGACGGGACTAATTCTGGAAACACCATATATTTT
TRBJ2-7,TRBV28,-,TRBD1,CASSRQGNEQYF,TGTGCCAGCAGTAGACAGGGAAACGAGCAGTACTTC
TRBJ1-2,TRBV19,-,TRBD1,CASRQGANGYTF,TGTGCCAGTAGACAGGGGGCGAATGGCTACACCTTC
TRBJ2-2,TRBV19,-,-,CASTIRGTGNTGELFF,TGTGCCAGTACCATAAGGGGGACGGGTAACACCGGGGAGCTGTTTTTT
TRBJ1-6,TRBV10-3,-,-,CAISDSYNSPLHF,TGTGCCATCAGTGACAGCTATAATTCACCCCTCCACTTT
TRBJ1-1,TRBV7-6,-,-,CASSLGSGHNTEAFF,TGTGCCAGCAGCTTAGGTTCCGGACATAACACTGAAGCTTTCTTT
TRBJ2-1,TRBV4-1,-,-,CASSQVYGSSYNEQFF,TGCGCCAGCAGCCAAGTGTACGGGAGTTCCTACAATGAGCAGTTCTTC
TRBJ2-5,TRBV28,-,TRBD2,CASSSPRSGSGQETQYF,TGTGCCAGCAGTTCGCCCAGGAGCGGGAGTGGCCAAGAGACCCAGTACTTC
TRBJ2-7,TRBV6-5,-,TRBD1,CASSYGDRGSYEQYF,TGTGCCAGCAGTTACGGGGACAGGGGATCCTACGAGCAGTACTTC
TRBJ1-3,TRBV5-1,-,-,CASSLSVRGSGNTIYF,TGCGCCAGCAGCTTGTCGGTACGAGGCTCTGGAAACACCATATATTTT
TRBJ2-1,TRBV27,-,-,CASSGMAGGYNEQFF,TGTGCCAGCAGTGGGATGGCAGGGGGGTACAATGAGCAGTTCTTC
TRBJ1-1,TRBV2,-,-,CASSDRVGAFF,TGTGCCAGCAGTGATCGGGTGGGAGCTTTCTTT
TRBJ1-4,TRBV7-2,-,TRBD1,CASSPLDRGLTNEKLFF,TGTGCCAGCAGCCCACTGGACAGGGGGTTAACTAATGAAAAACTGTTTTTT
TRBJ2-1,TRBV5-6,-,-,CASSLETFDEQFF,TGTGCCAGCAGCTTGGAGACTTTCGATGAGCAGTTCTTC
TRBJ2-3,TRBV4-2,-,-,CASSQIASGSTDTQYF,TGTGCCAGCAGCCAAATAGCCAGCGGAAGCACAGATACGCAGTATTTT
TRBJ1-6,TRBV30,-,TRBD1,CACTTGGRSPLHF,TGTGCCTGCACAACAGGGGGCAGGTCACCCCTCCACTTT
TRBJ2-3,TRBV3-1/TRBV3-2,once,TRBD2,CASRAAQRERDTQYF,TGTGCCAGCAGAGCGGCCCAGCGGGAGAGAGATACGCAGTATTTT
TRBJ2-3,TRBV21-1,-,-,CASSKGRSAKTDTQYF,TGTGCCAGCAGCAAAGGCCGGAGTGCCAAGACAGATACGCAGTATTTT
TRBJ2-7,TRBV7-2,-,-,CASSYPGQKSSYEQYF,TGTGCCAGCAGCTACCCGGGACAAAAGAGCTCCTACGAGCAGTACTTC
TRBJ2-2,TRBV13,-,-,CASSVGLGTTNTGELFF,TGTGCCAGCAGCGTAGGACTAGGGACAACGAACACCGGGGAGCTGTTTTTT
TRBJ2-1,TRBV6-5,-,-,CASSYLGANEQFF,TGTGCCAGCAGTTACTTGGGGGCCAATGAGCAGTTCTTC
TRBJ2-3,TRBV27,-,TRBD1,CASTLRTGGTDTQYF,TGTGCCAGCACCTTACGGACAGGGGGCACAGATACGCAGTATTTT
TRBJ2-1,TRBV6-4,-,-,CASSDSESSYNEQFF,TGTGCCAGCAGTGACTCAGAGAGCTCCTACAATGAGCAGTTCTTC
TRBJ1-5,TRBV27,once,-,CASSFGGRRDNQPQHF,TGTGCCAGCAGTTTCGGTGGGAGGAGGGACAATCAGCCCCAGCATTTT
TRBJ1-1,TRBV6-5,-,-,CASSYEGRVNTEAFF,TGTGCCAGCAGTTACGAGGGAAGGGTGAACACTGAAGCTTTCTTT
TRBJ2-7,TRBV30,-,TRBD2,CAWTLWGEGTSYEQYF,TGTGCCTGGACCCTCTGGGGGGAGGGAACCTCCTACGAGCAGTACTTC
TRBJ1-5,TRBV6-1,-,-,CASSEFPAGTSQPQHF,TGTGCCAGCAGTGAATTCCCGGCAGGTACTAGCCAGCCCCAGCATTTT
TRBJ1-1,TRBV15,-,-,CATSRHRDNTEAFF,TGTGCCACCAGCAGGCACAGGGATAACACTGAAGCTTTCTTT
TRBJ1-5,TRBV7-2,-,-,CASSLSNQPQHF,TGTGCCAGCAGCCTTAGCAATCAGCCCCAGCATTTT
TRBJ2-7,TRBV28,-,TRBD2,CASSLGGVNEQYF,TGTGCCAGCAGTTTGGGGGGGGTCAACGAGCAGTACTTC
TRBJ1-5,TRBV18,-,-,CASSLRTDSNQPQHF,TGTGCCAGCTCACTTCGGACTGACAGCAATCAGCCCCAGCATTTT
TRBJ1-1,TRBV27,once,TRBD1,CASSSAGGVTEAFF,TGTGCCAGCAGTTCGGCAGGGGGAGTCACTGAAGCTTTCTTT
TRBJ2-3,TRBV6-5,-,-,CASSQGLGTDTQYF,TGTGCCAGCAGCCAGGGGTTAGGCACAGATACGCAGTATTTT
TRBJ1-1,TRBV10-2,few,-,CARDRKAFF,TGCGCCAGAGACAGGAAAGCTTTCTTT
TRBJ2-2,TRBV7-3,-,TRBD1,CASSLGQGASGELFF,TGTGCCAGCAGCCTAGGACAGGGGGCATCCGGGGAGCTGTTTTTT
TRBJ2-1,TRBV19,-,-,CASSMVRGNEQFF,TGTGCCAGTAGTATGGTCAGGGGCAATGAGCAGTTCTTC
TRBJ1-1,TRBV27,-,-,CASSWQAMGTEAFF,TGTGCCAGCAGTTGGCAGGCCATGGGCACTGAAGCTTTCTTT
TRBJ1-1,TRBV20-1,-,-,CSARLGRAFF,TGCAGTGCCCGGCTAGGGAGAGCTTTCTTT
TRBJ1-5,TRBV6-5,-,-,CASSLRGASNQPQHF,TGTGCCAGCAGTTTAAGGGGCGCAAGCAATCAGCCCCAGCATTTT
TRBJ2-3,TRBV5-1,-,TRBD1,CASSFRQGSTDTQYF,TGCGCCAGCAGCTTCAGACAGGGTAGCACAGATACGCAGTATTTT
TRBJ2-2,TRBV7-6,few,-,CASSPGLINTGELFF,TGTGCCAGCAGCCCCGGACTGATTAACACCGGGGAGCTGTTTTTT